The entry below gives a single T cell receptor beta chain sequence along with its context. Its target is unknown. Assay: immunoSEQ multiplex PCR; the TCRdb copy retains only in-frame clones and omits some. The sample comprises some 65,000 clones, about nine tenths of which are singletons, and around 2.7% rests with the top ten. The ends were cut back, 3 bases at V and 6 bases at J, with 13 bases in the middle. CDR3 size: 14 residues. CDR1 and CDR2 (germline): SGHDT, YYEEEE. This record comes from a study of OX40 agonist ivuxolimab in advanced cancers. Overall study: Patients receiving dose escalation had hepatocellular carcinoma, melanoma, renal cell or head and neck cancer. A history of anti-PD-1, anti-PD-L1 or anti-CTLA-4 therapy was acceptable, and approximately 41% had some. Study results and limitations: There were, on average, more expanded clones in CD8+ T cells than in CD4+. With doses of 0.1 to 3.0 mg/kg, CD4+ and CD8+ blood T cells had undergone clonal expansion by week 6.

This sequence joins TRBV5-6 and TRBJ1-5; possibly TRBD1 for D (5 bases). The origin of this receptor is an adult with an advanced solid tumor such as melanoma, head and neck, liver or kidney cancer. The sample here was CD4+ or CD8+ T cells sorted from blood, taken in a trial of the OX40 agonist ivuxolimab. CDR3 sequence reads: CASSSPRGGQPQHF. The CDR3 DNA sequence: TGTGCCAGCAGCTCCCCCCGCGGGGGTCAGCCCCAGCATTTT.